This T cell receptor (beta chain) comes out of a study of blood T cell repertoires in COVID-19. Across the study: Acute and convalescent COVID-19 samples came from the United States, Italy and Spain.

Per the original methods: Reference gene primer amplification yielded estimated nucleated cell counts. Profiling relied on immunoSEQ multiplex PCR, and the TCRdb table lists in-frame clones only, not all of them. The DNA gave D and trimming, while V, J and clone size come from that table. This sample has approximately 400,000 clones, with 75% to 90% found just once. Those who participated ranged in age from roughly 18 to 100 years and resided in about two dozen US areas. Allocation to cohorts depended on clinical history reported by the participants. Material: PBMCs or T cells enriched from blood (not recorded which). The clonotype originates from a woman aged 45-59 years who had recovered from COVID-19.

DNA for the CDR3: TGTGCCAGCAGCTATTCTCGGGACAGTTATGGCTACACCTTC. Translated: CASSYSRDSYGYTF. This chain joins TRBV7-2 and TRBJ1-2; TRBD1 matches at 7 bases. The germline gives CDR1 SGHTA, CDR2 FQGNSA. V trimming: 4 bases; J trimming: 5 bases; junction bases outside the gene matches: 7. This CDR3 is 14 amino acids long.